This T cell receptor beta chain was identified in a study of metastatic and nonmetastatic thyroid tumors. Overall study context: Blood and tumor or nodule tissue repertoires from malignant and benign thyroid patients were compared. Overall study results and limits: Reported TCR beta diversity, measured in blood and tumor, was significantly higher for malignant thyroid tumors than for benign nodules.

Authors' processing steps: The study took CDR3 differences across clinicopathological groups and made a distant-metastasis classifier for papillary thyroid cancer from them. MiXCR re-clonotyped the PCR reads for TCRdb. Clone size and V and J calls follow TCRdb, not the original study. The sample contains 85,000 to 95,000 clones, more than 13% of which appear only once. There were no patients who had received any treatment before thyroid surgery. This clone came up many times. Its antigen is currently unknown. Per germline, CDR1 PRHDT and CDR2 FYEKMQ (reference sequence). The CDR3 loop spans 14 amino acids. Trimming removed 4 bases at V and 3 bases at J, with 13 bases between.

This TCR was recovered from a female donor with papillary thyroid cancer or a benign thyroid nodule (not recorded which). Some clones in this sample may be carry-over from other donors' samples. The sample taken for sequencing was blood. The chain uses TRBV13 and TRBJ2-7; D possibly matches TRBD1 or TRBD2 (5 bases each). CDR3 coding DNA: TGTGCCAGCAGCTCAAGGGACCAAGGCTACGAGCAGTACTTC. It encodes CASSSRDQGYEQYF. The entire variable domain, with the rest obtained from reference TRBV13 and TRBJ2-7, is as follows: AAGVIQSPRHLIKEKRETATLKCYPIPRHDTVYWYQQGPGQDPQFLISFYEKMQSDKGSIPDRFSAQQFSDYHSELNMSSLELGDSALYFCASSSRDQGYEQYFGPGTRLTVT.